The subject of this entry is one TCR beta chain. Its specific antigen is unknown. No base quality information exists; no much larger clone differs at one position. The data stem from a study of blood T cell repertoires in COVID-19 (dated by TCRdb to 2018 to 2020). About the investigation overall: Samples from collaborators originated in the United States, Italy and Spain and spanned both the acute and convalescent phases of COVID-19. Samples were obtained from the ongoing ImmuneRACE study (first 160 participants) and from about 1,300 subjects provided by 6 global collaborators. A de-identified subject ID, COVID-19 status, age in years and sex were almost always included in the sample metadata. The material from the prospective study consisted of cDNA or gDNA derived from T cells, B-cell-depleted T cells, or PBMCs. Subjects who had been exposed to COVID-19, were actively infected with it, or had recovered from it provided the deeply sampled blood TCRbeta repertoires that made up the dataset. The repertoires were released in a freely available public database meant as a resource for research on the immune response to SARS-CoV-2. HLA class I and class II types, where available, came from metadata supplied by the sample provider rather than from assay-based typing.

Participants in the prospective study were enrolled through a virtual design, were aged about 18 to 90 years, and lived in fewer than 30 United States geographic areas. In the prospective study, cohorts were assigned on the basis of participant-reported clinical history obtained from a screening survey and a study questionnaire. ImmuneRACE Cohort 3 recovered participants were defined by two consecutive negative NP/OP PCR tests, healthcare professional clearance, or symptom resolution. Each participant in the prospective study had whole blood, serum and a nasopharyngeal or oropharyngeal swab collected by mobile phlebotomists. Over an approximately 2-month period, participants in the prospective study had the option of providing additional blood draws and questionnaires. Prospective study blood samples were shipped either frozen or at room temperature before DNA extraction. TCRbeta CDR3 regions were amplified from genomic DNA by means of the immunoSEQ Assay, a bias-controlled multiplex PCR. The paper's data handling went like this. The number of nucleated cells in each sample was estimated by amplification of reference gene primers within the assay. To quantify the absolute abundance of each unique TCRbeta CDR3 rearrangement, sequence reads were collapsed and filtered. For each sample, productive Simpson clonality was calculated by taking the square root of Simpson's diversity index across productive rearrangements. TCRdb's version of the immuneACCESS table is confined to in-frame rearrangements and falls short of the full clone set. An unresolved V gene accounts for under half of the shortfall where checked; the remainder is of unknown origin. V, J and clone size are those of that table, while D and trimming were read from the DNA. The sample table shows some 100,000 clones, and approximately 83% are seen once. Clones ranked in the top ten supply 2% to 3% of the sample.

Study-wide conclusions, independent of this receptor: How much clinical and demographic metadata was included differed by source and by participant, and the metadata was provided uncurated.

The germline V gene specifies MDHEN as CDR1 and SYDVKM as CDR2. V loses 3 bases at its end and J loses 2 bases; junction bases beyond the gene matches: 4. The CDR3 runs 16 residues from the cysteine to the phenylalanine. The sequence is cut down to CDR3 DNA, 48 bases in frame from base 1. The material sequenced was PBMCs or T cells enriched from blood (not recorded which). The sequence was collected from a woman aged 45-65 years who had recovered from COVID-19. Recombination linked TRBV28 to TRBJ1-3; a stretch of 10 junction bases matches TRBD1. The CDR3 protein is CASSLTGGTAGNTIYF. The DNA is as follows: TGTGCCAGCAGTTTGACAGGGGGCACAGCTGGAAACACCATATATTTT.